Following are 15 T cell receptor beta chains from one sample sequenced in a study of cytomegalovirus exposure and HLA in healthy donors. Amplification used 60 Vbeta primers and 13 Jbeta primers. Profiling relied on immunoSEQ multiplex PCR, and the TCRdb table lists in-frame clones only, not all of them. The data contain about 130,000 clones, about 79% of them singletons. The material sequenced was PBMCs. All receptors derive from a woman between 18 and 30 years old in good health and CMV-seropositive.

V is TRBV9 and J is TRBJ2-5; D may be TRBD2 (5 bases). CDR1 is SGDLS and CDR2 is YYNGEE in the germline V gene. CDR3 length: 15 amino acids. V lost 0 bases and J 2 bases, leaving 11 bases between the germline ends. In DNA, the CDR3 is TGTGCCAGCAGCGTAGCTACTAGAGGGCAAGAGACCCAGTACTTC. Its protein product is CASSVATRGQETQYF.

This sequence joins TRBV2 and TRBJ2-2; tentatively, D is TRBD1 (5 bases). Trimming removed 1 base at V and 0 bases at J, with 6 bases between. This CDR3 region has 15 residues. Looked up from germline, CDR1 is SNHLY and CDR2 is FYNNEI. CDR3: CASSEGTTNTGELFF. The CDR3 DNA follows: TGTGCCAGCAGTGAAGGGACAACGAACACCGGGGAGCTGTTTTTT.

Regarding this clone: At one boundary the junction diverges from the germline segment, which might be a read error. The chain employs TRBV7-9 and TRBJ2-7; D call uncertain. This CDR3 is 12 amino acids long. The germline CDR1 and CDR2 sequences are SEHNR and FQNEAQ (reference sequence). The DNA for the CDR3 is TGTTCCAGCAGCTTAATGCGATACGAGCAGTACTTC. Its protein is CSSSLMRYEQYF.

The V call is TRBV9, the J call TRBJ1-1; D is unresolved. Between the trimmed V and J ends, which lost 1 base and 3 bases, there was a span of 13 bases. The germline gives CDR1 SGDLS, CDR2 YYNGEE. The CDR3 totals 15 residues. The DNA for the CDR3 is TGTGCCAGCAGCGTAAAAAGGAGTCCGGACACTGAAGCTTTCTTT. Its protein product is CASSVKRSPDTEAFF.

The chain links TRBV2 to TRBJ2-5; D unclear. The J call may be incorrect, as the DNA end agrees better with TRBJ2-7. Germline V gene sequence: CDR1 SNHLY, CDR2 FYNNEI. The CDR3 has 12 residues. The CDR3 loop reads CASTTPSYEQYF. The CDR3 nucleotides are TGTGCCAGCACCACTCCTTCGTACGAGCAGTACTTC.

The chain joins TRBV5-1 to TRBJ2-1; D might be TRBD1 (6 bases). The germline V gene has CDR1 SGHRS and CDR2 YFSETQ. The V gene lost 2 bases and the J gene lost 1 base, with 10 bases spanning the gap. The length of the CDR3 is 15 residues. The CDR3 here is CASSFGQGSYNEQFF. The CDR3 DNA follows: TGCGCCAGCAGCTTCGGCCAGGGGTCCTACAATGAGCAGTTCTTC. The whole variable domain, filled in from reference TRBV5-1 and TRBJ2-1, reads KAGVTQTPRYLIKTRGQQVTLSCSPISGHRSVSWYQQTPGQGLQFLFEYFSETQRNKGNFPGRFSGRQFSNSRSEMNVSTLELGDSALYLCASSFGQGSYNEQFFGPGTRLTVL.

This clone was counted a few times. The V and J genes are TRBV25-1 and TRBJ2-1, with a tentative D call TRBD1 (6 bases). Trimming stripped 4 bases from V and 8 bases from J, with 12 bases between. Germline loops: CDR1 MGHDK, CDR2 SYGVNS. The CDR3 is 13 amino acids. CDR3 nucleotide sequence: TGTGCCAGCAGTGCCCGGGACAACGATGAGCAGTTCTTC. This encodes CASSARDNDEQFF.

A single count supports this clone. This sample also contains other DNA sequences that code for the same CDR3. The rearrangement joins TRBV5-6 to TRBJ1-4; 8 bases line up with TRBD1. The CDR3 is 14 amino acids. V was clipped by 5 bases and J by 7 bases; unmatched bases: 7. Germline-derived CDR1 and CDR2 are SGHDT and YYEEEE. The CDR3, as DNA: TGTGCCAGCAGTCTCAGGGGGCTGGGTGAAAAACTGTTTTTT. It specifies CASSLRGLGEKLFF.

The chain employs TRBV12-2 and TRBJ1-1; the table's D call, TRBD1, has no DNA check behind it. TRBV12-2 is shown as a pseudogene. The CDR3 consists of 9 residues. DNA of the CDR3: TGTGCAAATCCAGGGGTAGCTTTCTTT. Translation gives CANPGVAFF.

V gene TRBV27 combines with J gene TRBJ2-3, with TRBD1 identical over 9 bases. Germline-derived CDR1 and CDR2 are MNHEY and SMNVEV (reference sequence). The CDR3 extends over 11 amino acids. V trimming: 5 bases; J trimming: 14 bases; junction bases outside the gene matches: 5. The CDR3 loop is CASSPGTGRYF. The CDR3 DNA follows: TGTGCCAGCAGTCCCGGGACAGGGCGGTATTTT.

This clone was seen just once. V and J are TRBV4-1 and TRBJ1-2; unclear D gene. Germline V gene data show CDR1 as MGHRA and CDR2 as YSYEKL. V lost 1 base to trimming and J lost 7 bases, with 10 bases between them. This CDR3 has 13 amino acids. The CDR3 coding sequence is TGCGCCAGCAGCCAAGGCGGGGATGCTGGCTACACCTTC. The encoded protein is CASSQGGDAGYTF.

The gene calls are TRBV28 and TRBJ1-3, with 8 bases identical to TRBD1. The germline V gene has CDR1 MDHEN and CDR2 SYDVKM. The trim removed 5 bases at V and 5 bases at J, leaving 8 bases unmatched. The length of the CDR3 is 15 residues. The CDR3 DNA follows: TGTGCCAGCAGTACGACAGGGGAAGCAAGAAACACCATATATTTT. This translates into CASSTTGEARNTIYF.

The J gene is TRBJ1-3, the V gene TRBV25-1; D gene ambiguous. The V gene lost 3 bases and the J gene lost 0 bases, with 9 bases spanning the gap. Germline V gene data show CDR1 as MGHDK and CDR2 as SYGVNS. The CDR3 is 15 residues long. In nucleotides, the CDR3 is TGTGCCAGCAGTGATGAGAATATCTCTGGAAACACCATATATTTT. The encoded protein is CASSDENISGNTIYF.

This chain links TRBV13 with TRBJ2-1; TRBD1 aligns across 9 bases. Germline V CDR1 and CDR2: PRHDT, FYEKMQ (reference sequence). V was pared by 4 bases and J by 3 bases, with 10 bases of the junction left unmatched. The CDR3 spans 17 residues. The CDR3 protein is CASSSAGQGIIYNEQFF. In nucleotides, the CDR3 is TGTGCCAGCAGCTCCGCCGGACAGGGGATAATCTACAATGAGCAGTTCTTC.

This sequence joins TRBV19 and TRBJ2-7; D possibly corresponds to TRBD1 (6 bases). Deletions cut 6 bases from V and 4 bases from J, with 13 bases between. The length of the CDR3 is 13 residues. The V gene's germline CDR1 is LNHDA and CDR2 SQIVND (reference sequence). CDR3 DNA: TGTGCCAGTAGCCTCAGGGGCGGATACGAGCAGTACTTC. It yields the protein CASSLRGGYEQYF.